This T cell receptor beta chain was captured in a study of CD8+ T cells in alopecia areata. Sequencing templates came from extracted RNA that was reverse transcribed into cDNA. Using immunoSEQ multiplex PCR, the repertoire was profiled, and TCRdb retains in-frame clones only, with some absent. The sample carries about 160,000 clones, about 90% recorded once. Only a few counts were recorded for this clone. Antigen: not known. General study results and limits: Scalp data also include sequences from resident alphabeta T cells of normal skin.

Alopecia areata patients gave lesional scalp punch biopsies and peripheral blood samples. This CDR3 is 16 amino acids long. Trimming took 7 bases from V and 4 from J; bases not matched to a gene: 15. The J gene is TRBJ2-5, the V gene TRBV23-1; 7 nucleotides align to TRBD2. TRBV23-1 is an open reading frame whose function is uncertain. The clonotype was recovered from a human donor with alopecia areata. The sample consisted of CD8+ T cells sorted from blood, taken at week 0. This CDR3 is CASNHPMAGAIETQYF. The CDR3 DNA sequence: TGCGCCAGCAATCACCCCATGGCGGGAGCGATAGAGACCCAGTACTTC.